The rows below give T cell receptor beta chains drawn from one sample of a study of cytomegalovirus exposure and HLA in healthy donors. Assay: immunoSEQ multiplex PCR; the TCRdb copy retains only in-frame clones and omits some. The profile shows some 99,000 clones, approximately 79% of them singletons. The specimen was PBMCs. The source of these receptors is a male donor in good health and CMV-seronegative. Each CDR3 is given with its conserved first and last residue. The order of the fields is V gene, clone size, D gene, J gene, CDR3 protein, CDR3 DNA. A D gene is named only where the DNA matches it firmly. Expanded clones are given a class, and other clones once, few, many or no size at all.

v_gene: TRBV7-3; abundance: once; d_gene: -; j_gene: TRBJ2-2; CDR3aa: CASRPGSNTGELFF; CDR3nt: TGTGCCAGCAGGCCGGGGTCGAACACCGGGGAGCTGTTTTTT
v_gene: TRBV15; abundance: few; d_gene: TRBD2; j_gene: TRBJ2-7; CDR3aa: CATSRDQAGGSEQYF; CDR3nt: TGTGCCACCAGCAGAGATCAAGCGGGAGGATCCGAGCAGTACTTC
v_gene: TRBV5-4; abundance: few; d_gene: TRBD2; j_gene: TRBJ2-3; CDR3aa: CASSLLAVFNTQYF; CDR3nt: TGTGCCAGCAGCTTACTAGCGGTTTTTAATACGCAGTATTTT
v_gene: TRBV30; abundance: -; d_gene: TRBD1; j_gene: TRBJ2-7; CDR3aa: CAWSGGTGGADEQYF; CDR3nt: TGTGCCTGGAGCGGGGGGACAGGGGGCGCGGACGAGCAGTACTTC
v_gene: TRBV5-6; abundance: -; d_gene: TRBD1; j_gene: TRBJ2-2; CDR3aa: CASSPGGTGELFF; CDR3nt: TGTGCCAGCAGCCCAGGGGGCACCGGGGAGCTGTTTTTT
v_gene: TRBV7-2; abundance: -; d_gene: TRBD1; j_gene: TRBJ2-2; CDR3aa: CASSVGQPSTGELFF; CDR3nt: TGTGCCAGCAGCGTGGGACAGCCGAGCACCGGGGAGCTGTTTTTT
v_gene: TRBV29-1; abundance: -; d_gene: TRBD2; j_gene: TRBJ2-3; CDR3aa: CSVDRAGGPDTQYF; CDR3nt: TGCAGCGTTGATCGAGCGGGAGGGCCGGATACGCAGTATTTT
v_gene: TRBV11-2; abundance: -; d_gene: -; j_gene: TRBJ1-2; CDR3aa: CASSLVAGNHYGYTF; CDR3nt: TGTGCCAGCAGCTTAGTCGCAGGGAACCACTATGGCTACACCTTC
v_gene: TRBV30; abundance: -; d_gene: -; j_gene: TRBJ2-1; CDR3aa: CAWSRGGRGEQFF; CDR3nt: TGTGCCTGGAGTAGGGGGGGGCGCGGTGAGCAGTTCTTC
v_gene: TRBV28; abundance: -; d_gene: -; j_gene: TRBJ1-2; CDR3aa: CASSQGTLGGYTF; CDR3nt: TGTGCCAGCAGTCAGGGGACATTGGGGGGCTACACCTTC
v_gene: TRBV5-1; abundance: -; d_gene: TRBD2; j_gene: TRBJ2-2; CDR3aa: CASSLAALAANTGELFF; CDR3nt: TGCGCCAGCAGCTTGGCCGCCCTAGCGGCGAACACCGGGGAGCTGTTTTTT
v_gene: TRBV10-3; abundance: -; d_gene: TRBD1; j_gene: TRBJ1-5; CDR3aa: CAISGTGPPQPQHF; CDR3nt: TGTGCCATCAGTGGGACAGGCCCTCCTCAGCCCCAGCATTTT
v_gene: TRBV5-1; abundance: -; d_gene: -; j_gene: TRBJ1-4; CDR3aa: CASRTGANEKLFF; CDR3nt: TGCGCCAGCAGGACCGGGGCTAATGAAAAACTGTTTTTT
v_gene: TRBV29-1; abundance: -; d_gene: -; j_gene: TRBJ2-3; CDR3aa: CSVVGGATSTDTQYF; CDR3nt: TGCAGCGTTGTAGGTGGGGCTACTAGCACAGATACGCAGTATTTT
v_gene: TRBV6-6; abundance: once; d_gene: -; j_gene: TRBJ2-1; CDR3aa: CASSYSRSPSDDEQFF; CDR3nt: TGTGCCAGCAGTTACTCGAGATCCCCTAGCGACGATGAGCAGTTCTTC
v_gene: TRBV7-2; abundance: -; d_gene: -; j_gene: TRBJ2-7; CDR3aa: CASSFAGGLGYEQYF; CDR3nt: TGTGCCAGCAGCTTTGCAGGGGGGTTGGGATACGAGCAGTACTTC
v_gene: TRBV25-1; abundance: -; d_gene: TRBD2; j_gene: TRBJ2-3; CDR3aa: CASSRIAGGGPDTQYF; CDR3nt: TGTGCCAGCAGTAGAATAGCGGGAGGGGGACCAGATACGCAGTATTTT
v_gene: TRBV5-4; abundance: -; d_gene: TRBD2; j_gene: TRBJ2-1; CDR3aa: CASSIPSPGLAGGEQFF; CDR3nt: TGTGCCAGCAGCATCCCTTCTCCGGGACTAGCGGGAGGTGAGCAGTTCTTC
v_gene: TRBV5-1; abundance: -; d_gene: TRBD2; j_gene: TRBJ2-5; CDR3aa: CASSLGLAGMGYQETQYF; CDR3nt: TGCGCCAGCAGCTTGGGACTAGCGGGAATGGGGTACCAAGAGACCCAGTACTTC
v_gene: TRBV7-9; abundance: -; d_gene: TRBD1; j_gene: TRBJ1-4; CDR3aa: CASSETGGFDEKLFF; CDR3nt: TGTGCCAGCAGCGAGACAGGGGGCTTCGACGAAAAACTGTTTTTT
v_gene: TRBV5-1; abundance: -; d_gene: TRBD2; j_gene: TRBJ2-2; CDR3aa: CASTLRDSGLAANTGELFF; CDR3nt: TGCGCCAGCACCCTGAGGGATTCGGGACTAGCGGCGAACACCGGGGAGCTGTTTTTT
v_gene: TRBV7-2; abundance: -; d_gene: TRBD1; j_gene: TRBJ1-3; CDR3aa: CASSLYRGGGNTIYF; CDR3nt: TGTGCCAGCAGCTTATACAGGGGAGGTGGAAACACCATATATTTT
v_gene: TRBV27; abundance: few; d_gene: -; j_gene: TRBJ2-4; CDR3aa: CASSRGGVAKNIQYF; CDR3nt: TGTGCCAGCAGTCGGGGTGGGGTAGCCAAAAACATTCAGTACTTC
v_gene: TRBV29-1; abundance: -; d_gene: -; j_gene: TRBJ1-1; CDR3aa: CSATLRGLGAFF; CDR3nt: TGCAGCGCTACACTTCGAGGGTTGGGAGCTTTCTTT
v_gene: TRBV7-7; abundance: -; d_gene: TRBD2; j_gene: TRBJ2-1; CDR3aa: CASSLTSGRFDEQFF; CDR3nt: TGTGCCAGCAGCTTGACTAGCGGGAGGTTCGATGAGCAGTTCTTC
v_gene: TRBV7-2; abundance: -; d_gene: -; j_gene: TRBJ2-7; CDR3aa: CASSSDSSYYEQYF; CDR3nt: TGTGCCAGCAGCTCCGACAGTTCCTACTACGAGCAGTACTTC
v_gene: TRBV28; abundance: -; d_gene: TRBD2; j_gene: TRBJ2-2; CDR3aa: CASSLPSGVNTGELFF; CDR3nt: TGTGCCAGCAGTCTCCCTAGCGGGGTGAACACCGGGGAGCTGTTTTTT
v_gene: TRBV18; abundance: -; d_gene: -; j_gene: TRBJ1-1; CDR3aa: CASSRTDSMNTEAFF; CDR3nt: TGTGCCAGCTCACGAACGGACAGCATGAACACTGAAGCTTTCTTT
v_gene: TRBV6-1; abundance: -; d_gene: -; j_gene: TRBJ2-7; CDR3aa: CASSVTYEQYF; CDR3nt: TGTGCCAGCAGTGTTACCTACGAGCAGTACTTC
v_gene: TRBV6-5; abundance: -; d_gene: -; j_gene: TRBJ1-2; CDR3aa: CASSYLSFYGYTF; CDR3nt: TGTGCCAGCAGTTACTTATCGTTTTATGGCTACACCTTC
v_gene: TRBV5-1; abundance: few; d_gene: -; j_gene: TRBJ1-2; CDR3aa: CASRGLPGSGGYTF; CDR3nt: TGCGCCAGCAGGGGGCTACCAGGTTCGGGTGGCTACACCTTC
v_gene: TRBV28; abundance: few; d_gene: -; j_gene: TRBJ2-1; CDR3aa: CASRGDSLSYNEQFF; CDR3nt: TGTGCCAGCAGGGGGGACTCCCTCTCCTACAATGAGCAGTTCTTC
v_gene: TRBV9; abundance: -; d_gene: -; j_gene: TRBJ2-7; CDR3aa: CASSARFSYEQYF; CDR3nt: TGTGCCAGCAGCGCAAGATTTAGCTACGAGCAGTACTTC
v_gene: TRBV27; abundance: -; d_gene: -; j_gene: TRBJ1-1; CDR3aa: CASRPYQGTEAFF; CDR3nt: TGTGCCAGCAGGCCTTATCAGGGGACTGAAGCTTTCTTT
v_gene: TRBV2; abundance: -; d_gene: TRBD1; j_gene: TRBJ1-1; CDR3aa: CASSGDRGTEAFF; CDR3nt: TGTGCCAGCAGTGGGGACAGGGGCACTGAAGCTTTCTTT
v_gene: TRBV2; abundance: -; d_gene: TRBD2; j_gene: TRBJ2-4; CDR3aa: CASRPLTKGLGGAAKNIQYF; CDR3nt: TGTGCCAGCAGACCATTAACGAAAGGCCTCGGGGGGGCGGCCAAAAACATTCAGTACTTC
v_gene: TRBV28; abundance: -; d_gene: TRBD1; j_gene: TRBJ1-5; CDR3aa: CASSLLGQSNQPQHF; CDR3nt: TGTGCCAGCAGTTTATTGGGACAGAGCAATCAGCCCCAGCATTTT
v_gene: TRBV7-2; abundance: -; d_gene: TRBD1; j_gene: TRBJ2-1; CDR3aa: CASSLKLRTGDYNEQFF; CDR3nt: TGTGCCAGCAGCCTTAAATTAAGGACAGGGGACTACAATGAGCAGTTCTTC
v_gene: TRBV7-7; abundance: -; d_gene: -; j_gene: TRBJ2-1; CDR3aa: CASSLSPGSYNEQFF; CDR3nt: TGTGCTAGCAGCTTAAGCCCGGGATCCTACAATGAGCAGTTCTTC
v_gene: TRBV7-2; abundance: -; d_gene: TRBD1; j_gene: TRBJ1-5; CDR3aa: CASSLAPTGMRNQPQHF; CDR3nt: TGTGCCAGCAGCTTAGCCCCGACAGGGATGCGAAATCAGCCCCAGCATTTT
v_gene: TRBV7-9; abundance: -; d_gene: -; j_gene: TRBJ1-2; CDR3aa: CAIRQDADGYTF; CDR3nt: TGTGCCATTAGACAGGACGCGGATGGCTACACCTTC
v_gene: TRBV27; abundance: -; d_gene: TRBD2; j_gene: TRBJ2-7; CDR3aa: CASSYGGEYMYEQYF; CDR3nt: TGTGCCAGCAGTTATGGGGGGGAATATATGTACGAGCAGTACTTC
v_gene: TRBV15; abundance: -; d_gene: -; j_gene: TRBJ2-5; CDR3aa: CATSNINRAAVETQYF; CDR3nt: TGTGCCACCAGCAATATCAACAGGGCCGCGGTGGAGACCCAGTACTTC
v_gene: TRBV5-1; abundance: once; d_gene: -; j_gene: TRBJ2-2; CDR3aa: CASSQEGDFAGELFF; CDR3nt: TGCGCCAGCAGCCAGGAGGGCGATTTCGCCGGGGAGCTGTTTTTT
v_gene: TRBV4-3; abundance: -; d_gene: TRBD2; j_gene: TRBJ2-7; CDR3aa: CASSQERLANSGMLEYF; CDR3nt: TGCGCCAGCAGCCAAGAACGACTAGCGAACTCCGGGATGCTGGAGTACTTC
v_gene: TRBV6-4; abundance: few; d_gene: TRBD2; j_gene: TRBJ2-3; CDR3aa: CASSDSLAGGPDTQYF; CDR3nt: TGTGCCAGCAGTGACTCGCTAGCGGGAGGGCCTGATACGCAGTATTTT
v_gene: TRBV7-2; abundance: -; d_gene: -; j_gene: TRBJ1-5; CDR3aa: CASSLAGTVNNQPQHF; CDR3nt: TGTGCCAGCAGCTTAGCCGGGACTGTTAACAATCAGCCCCAGCATTTT
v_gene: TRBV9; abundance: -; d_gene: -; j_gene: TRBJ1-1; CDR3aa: CASSVAGRRTEAFF; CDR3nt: TGTGCCAGCAGCGTAGCGGGGAGGCGCACTGAAGCTTTCTTT
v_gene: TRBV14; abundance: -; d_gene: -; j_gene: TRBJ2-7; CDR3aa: CASSQRSGVRLYEQYF; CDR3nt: TGTGCCAGCAGCCAACGGTCGGGAGTCCGCCTCTACGAGCAGTACTTC